The TCR beta chain described here comes from a study of T cell clusters in autoimmune cytopenias. Each sample's input was approximately 0.25 ug genomic DNA, 35,000 to 40,000 genome equivalents. The CDR3 length is 14 residues. The V gene's germline CDR1 is MNHEY and CDR2 SVGAGI. Regarding the study as a whole: The T cell clusters came from computational analysis alone and lack functional validation. TRB repertoire shifts in secondary cytopenia and chronic lymphocytic leukemia mostly reflected lymphoma, not autoimmunity.

One tube held mixed TRB-A and TRB-B primer pools for touch-down PCR. TCRdb processed the multiplex PCR reads again and assigns one entry to each CDR3 protein, with no DNA. Found here are fewer than 2,000 distinct CDR3 sequences; the top ten clones hold 6.2%. This clonotype is labeled medium-sized based on frequency. The antigen remains unidentified. The source is a human donor with an autoimmune cytopenia or autoimmune hepatitis (not recorded which). The sequenced material came from peripheral blood. The chain employs TRBV6-5 and TRBJ2-7. The CDR3 reads CASSYDPSATEQYF.